A selection of T cell receptor beta chains follows, all from one sample in a study of T cell clones after liver transplantation. The repertoire was sequenced with immunoSEQ multiplex PCR; TCRdb's copy has only in-frame clones and lacks some. Among about 75,000 clones listed, about 85% were seen once. The sequenced sample was CD4+ T cells from blood, obtained about 50 months after liver transplant. These receptors were collected from a human patient who received a liver transplant. Some T cells may arise from the graft donor. Both conserved end residues are part of each CDR3. A D gene is named only where the DNA matches it firmly. Clone sizes are given selectively: once, few, many, or a class where the clone is expanded.

d_call: NA
cdr3_length: 14
clone_size: NA
v_call: TRBV19
j_call: TRBJ1-2
cdr3_aa: CASSIEPENYGYTF
cdr3_nt: TGTGCCAGTAGTATAGAGCCGGAAAACTATGGCTACACCTTC

d_call: TRBD1
cdr3_length: 16
clone_size: NA
v_call: TRBV18
j_call: TRBJ1-1
cdr3_aa: CASSEDRGRGNTEAFF
cdr3_nt: TGTGCCAGCTCAGAGGACAGGGGGAGAGGGAACACTGAAGCTTTCTTT

d_call: NA
cdr3_length: 13
clone_size: NA
v_call: TRBV9
j_call: TRBJ2-7
cdr3_aa: CASSATDNYEQYF
cdr3_nt: TGTGCCAGCAGCGCGACAGATAACTACGAGCAGTACTTC

d_call: NA
cdr3_length: 15
clone_size: NA
v_call: TRBV7-9
j_call: TRBJ2-3
cdr3_aa: CASSLGGGYTDTQYF
cdr3_nt: TGTGCCAGCAGCTTGGGCGGCGGCTACACAGATACGCAGTATTTT

d_call: TRBD1
cdr3_length: 13
clone_size: NA
v_call: TRBV5-4
j_call: TRBJ2-1
cdr3_aa: CASSLDRGNEQFF
cdr3_nt: TGTGCCAGCAGCTTGGACAGGGGCAATGAGCAGTTCTTC

d_call: NA
cdr3_length: 14
clone_size: NA
v_call: TRBV4-3
j_call: TRBJ2-7
cdr3_aa: CASSQDFWGREQYF
cdr3_nt: TGCGCCAGCAGCCAAGATTTTTGGGGGCGCGAGCAGTACTTC

d_call: NA
cdr3_length: 13
clone_size: NA
v_call: TRBV6-5
j_call: TRBJ2-2
cdr3_aa: CASSRQNTGELFF
cdr3_nt: TGTGCCAGCAGTCGACAGAACACCGGGGAGCTGTTTTTT

d_call: NA
cdr3_length: 16
clone_size: NA
v_call: TRBV11-3
j_call: TRBJ2-1
cdr3_aa: CASSLISGTGDNEQFF
cdr3_nt: TGTGCCAGCAGCTTAATCTCCGGAACCGGGGACAATGAGCAGTTCTTC

d_call: TRBD1
cdr3_length: 16
clone_size: NA
v_call: TRBV5-4
j_call: TRBJ1-2
cdr3_aa: CASSLATLTGAYGYTF
cdr3_nt: TGTGCCAGCAGCTTGGCGACCCTGACAGGGGCCTATGGCTACACCTTC

d_call: TRBD2
cdr3_length: 13
clone_size: NA
v_call: TRBV4-1
j_call: TRBJ2-7
cdr3_aa: CASKGLGFGEQYF
cdr3_nt: TGCGCCAGCAAGGGACTAGGGTTCGGCGAGCAGTACTTC

d_call: NA
cdr3_length: 14
clone_size: few
v_call: TRBV5-6
j_call: TRBJ1-2
cdr3_aa: CASSVPRTVYGYTF
cdr3_nt: TGTGCCAGCAGCGTCCCCCGCACAGTCTATGGCTACACCTTC

d_call: TRBD1
cdr3_length: 16
clone_size: NA
v_call: TRBV7-9
j_call: TRBJ1-4
cdr3_aa: CASSLASTGRSGKLFF
cdr3_nt: TGTGCCAGCAGCTTAGCCTCGACAGGGCGGAGTGGAAAACTGTTTTTT

d_call: NA
cdr3_length: 14
clone_size: NA
v_call: TRBV5-3
j_call: TRBJ1-5
cdr3_aa: CARSLSGKAQPQHF
cdr3_nt: TGTGCCAGAAGCTTGTCGGGGAAGGCTCAGCCCCAGCATTTT

d_call: TRBD2
cdr3_length: 15
clone_size: NA
v_call: TRBV9
j_call: TRBJ2-5
cdr3_aa: CASSVGASGGETQYF
cdr3_nt: TGTGCCAGCAGCGTAGGGGCTAGCGGGGGGGAGACCCAGTACTTC

d_call: NA
cdr3_length: 12
clone_size: NA
v_call: TRBV7-3
j_call: TRBJ2-1
cdr3_aa: CASSLEKGEQFF
cdr3_nt: TGTGCCAGCAGCTTAGAGAAGGGTGAGCAGTTCTTC

d_call: NA
cdr3_length: 12
clone_size: few
v_call: TRBV11-2
j_call: TRBJ1-2
cdr3_aa: CASSSSDRPSHF
cdr3_nt: TGTGCCAGCAGCTCCTCCGACAGGCCCTCCCACTTC

d_call: NA
cdr3_length: 17
clone_size: NA
v_call: TRBV19
j_call: TRBJ2-6
cdr3_aa: CASTKVPRDSGANVLTF
cdr3_nt: TGTGCCAGTACCAAAGTTCCGAGAGACTCTGGGGCCAACGTCCTGACTTTC

d_call: NA
cdr3_length: 13
clone_size: NA
v_call: TRBV5-1
j_call: TRBJ2-7
cdr3_aa: CASSLEAKKKQYF
cdr3_nt: TGCGCCAGCAGCTTGGAGGCTAAAAAGAAGCAGTACTTC

d_call: NA
cdr3_length: 16
clone_size: NA
v_call: TRBV5-1
j_call: TRBJ1-3
cdr3_aa: CASSLEGDTSGNTIYF
cdr3_nt: TGCGCCAGCAGCTTGGAAGGGGACACCTCTGGAAACACCATATATTTT

d_call: TRBD1
cdr3_length: 14
clone_size: NA
v_call: TRBV7-2
j_call: TRBJ1-3
cdr3_aa: CASRTGGSGNTIYF
cdr3_nt: TGTGCCAGCCGAACAGGGGGATCTGGAAACACCATATATTTT

d_call: NA
cdr3_length: 14
clone_size: NA
v_call: TRBV6-5
j_call: TRBJ1-2
cdr3_aa: CASSRMDSNYGYTF
cdr3_nt: TGTGCCAGCAGTCGAATGGACAGTAACTATGGCTACACCTTC

d_call: NA
cdr3_length: 14
clone_size: NA
v_call: TRBV7-2
j_call: TRBJ1-6
cdr3_aa: CASSLKDRNSPLHF
cdr3_nt: TGTGCCAGCAGCTTAAAGGACAGAAATTCACCCCTCCACTTT

d_call: TRBD1
cdr3_length: 16
clone_size: few
v_call: TRBV5-4
j_call: TRBJ2-3
cdr3_aa: CASSFPGTASTDTQYF
cdr3_nt: TGTGCCAGCAGCTTTCCCGGGACAGCTAGCACAGATACGCAGTATTTT

d_call: TRBD1
cdr3_length: 14
clone_size: NA
v_call: TRBV29-1
j_call: TRBJ1-1
cdr3_aa: CSVDRGRKDTEAFF
cdr3_nt: TGCAGCGTTGACAGGGGGCGCAAGGACACTGAAGCTTTCTTT

d_call: TRBD2
cdr3_length: 15
clone_size: once
v_call: TRBV7-9
j_call: TRBJ2-3
cdr3_aa: CASSLVAGGSDTQYF
cdr3_nt: TGTGCCAGCAGCTTAGTAGCGGGGGGGTCAGATACGCAGTATTTT

d_call: TRBD1
cdr3_length: 19
clone_size: few
v_call: TRBV7-2
j_call: TRBJ1-3
cdr3_aa: CASSLVDRTGGNSGNTIYF
cdr3_nt: TGTGCCAGCAGCTTAGTGGACAGGACAGGGGGTAACTCTGGAAACACCATATATTTT

d_call: NA
cdr3_length: 14
clone_size: NA
v_call: TRBV5-4
j_call: TRBJ2-1
cdr3_aa: CASSLWTNYNEQFF
cdr3_nt: TGTGCCAGCAGCCTGTGGACCAACTACAATGAGCAGTTCTTC

d_call: NA
cdr3_length: 15
clone_size: NA
v_call: TRBV7-2
j_call: TRBJ2-3
cdr3_aa: CASSLGSGARDTQYF
cdr3_nt: TGTGCCAGCAGCCTAGGTAGCGGTGCACGTGATACGCAGTATTTT

d_call: TRBD2
cdr3_length: 16
clone_size: NA
v_call: TRBV10-3
j_call: TRBJ2-1
cdr3_aa: CAIRGTSGGKPGRQFF
cdr3_nt: TGTGCCATCAGGGGGACTAGCGGGGGGAAGCCTGGTCGGCAGTTCTTC

d_call: NA
cdr3_length: 14
clone_size: once
v_call: TRBV27
j_call: TRBJ1-3
cdr3_aa: CASSQAHSGNTIYF
cdr3_nt: TGTGCCAGCAGTCAGGCCCACTCTGGAAACACCATATATTTT

d_call: NA
cdr3_length: 12
clone_size: NA
v_call: TRBV7-9
j_call: TRBJ2-1
cdr3_aa: CASSLLGREQFF
cdr3_nt: TGTGCCAGCAGCTTACTAGGACGTGAGCAGTTCTTC

d_call: TRBD2
cdr3_length: 14
clone_size: NA
v_call: TRBV29-1
j_call: TRBJ2-3
cdr3_aa: CSETSGGLTDTQYF
cdr3_nt: TGCAGCGAGACTAGCGGGGGGCTCACAGATACGCAGTATTTT

d_call: TRBD2
cdr3_length: 11
clone_size: once
v_call: TRBV2
j_call: TRBJ2-5
cdr3_aa: CASSETSGGDF
cdr3_nt: TGTGCCAGCAGTGAGACTAGCGGGGGGGACTTC

d_call: TRBD1
cdr3_length: 16
clone_size: NA
v_call: TRBV9
j_call: TRBJ2-7
cdr3_aa: CASSVGDRGLKYEQYF
cdr3_nt: TGTGCCAGCAGCGTAGGTGACAGGGGATTAAAATACGAGCAGTACTTC

d_call: TRBD2
cdr3_length: 15
clone_size: NA
v_call: TRBV5-4
j_call: TRBJ2-7
cdr3_aa: CASSLASGSHYEQYF
cdr3_nt: TGTGCCAGCAGCTTGGCTAGCGGGAGCCACTACGAGCAGTACTTC

d_call: NA
cdr3_length: 13
clone_size: NA
v_call: TRBV6-6
j_call: TRBJ1-1
cdr3_aa: CASRVTGNTEAFF
cdr3_nt: TGTGCCAGCAGAGTAACAGGGAACACTGAAGCTTTCTTT

d_call: NA
cdr3_length: 14
clone_size: NA
v_call: TRBV6-1
j_call: TRBJ2-7
cdr3_aa: CASSSGGNSYEQYF
cdr3_nt: TGTGCCAGCAGCTCCGGCGGGAACTCCTACGAGCAGTACTTC

d_call: NA
cdr3_length: 14
clone_size: NA
v_call: TRBV27
j_call: TRBJ2-1
cdr3_aa: CASSTEAARNEQFF
cdr3_nt: TGTGCCAGCAGTACAGAAGCGGCGCGGAATGAGCAGTTCTTC

d_call: TRBD2
cdr3_length: 16
clone_size: NA
v_call: TRBV18
j_call: TRBJ2-2
cdr3_aa: CASSPTSGRATGELFF
cdr3_nt: TGTGCCAGCTCACCGACTAGCGGGAGGGCCACCGGGGAGCTGTTTTTT

d_call: NA
cdr3_length: 12
clone_size: NA
v_call: TRBV6-1
j_call: TRBJ2-7
cdr3_aa: CASTLTVYEQYF
cdr3_nt: TGTGCCAGCACTTTGACAGTGTACGAGCAGTACTTC

d_call: NA
cdr3_length: 14
clone_size: NA
v_call: TRBV19
j_call: TRBJ1-4
cdr3_aa: CASSMWTSKEKLFF
cdr3_nt: TGTGCCAGTAGTATGTGGACAAGTAAAGAAAAACTGTTTTTT

d_call: TRBD1
cdr3_length: 13
clone_size: NA
v_call: TRBV5-1
j_call: TRBJ1-4
cdr3_aa: CASSGTGAEKLFF
cdr3_nt: TGCGCCAGCAGTGGGACAGGGGCTGAAAAACTGTTTTTT

d_call: NA
cdr3_length: 13
clone_size: NA
v_call: TRBV15
j_call: TRBJ1-3
cdr3_aa: CATRHRSGNTIYF
cdr3_nt: TGTGCCACCCGTCATCGGTCTGGAAACACCATATATTTT

d_call: NA
cdr3_length: 11
clone_size: NA
v_call: TRBV29-1
j_call: TRBJ2-3
cdr3_aa: CSVVGGDTQYF
cdr3_nt: TGCAGCGTTGTAGGGGGGGATACGCAGTATTTT

d_call: TRBD2
cdr3_length: 19
clone_size: NA
v_call: TRBV30
j_call: TRBJ2-1
cdr3_aa: CAWRSVGLAGPIFYNEQFF
cdr3_nt: TGTGCCTGGAGGTCCGTGGGGCTAGCGGGGCCCATTTTTTACAATGAGCAGTTCTTC

d_call: TRBD2
cdr3_length: 16
clone_size: NA
v_call: TRBV6-5
j_call: TRBJ2-3
cdr3_aa: CASSFGLAGGGDTQYF
cdr3_nt: TGTGCCAGCAGTTTTGGACTAGCGGGGGGGGGAGATACGCAGTATTTT

d_call: NA
cdr3_length: 13
clone_size: NA
v_call: TRBV29-1
j_call: TRBJ2-6
cdr3_aa: CSVHGSGANVLTF
cdr3_nt: TGCAGCGTCCACGGCTCTGGGGCCAACGTCCTGACTTTC

d_call: TRBD2
cdr3_length: 15
clone_size: NA
v_call: TRBV29-1
j_call: TRBJ2-2
cdr3_aa: CSVEGGGSFTGELFF
cdr3_nt: TGCAGCGTTGAGGGTGGCGGGAGTTTCACCGGGGAGCTGTTTTTT

d_call: NA
cdr3_length: 14
clone_size: NA
v_call: TRBV4-2
j_call: TRBJ2-3
cdr3_aa: CASSLPVREDTQYF
cdr3_nt: TGTGCCAGCAGCCTACCCGTCCGGGAAGATACGCAGTATTTT

d_call: NA
cdr3_length: 14
clone_size: NA
v_call: TRBV7-2
j_call: TRBJ2-5
cdr3_aa: CASSFYWIQETQYF
cdr3_nt: TGTGCCAGCAGCTTTTATTGGATCCAAGAGACCCAGTACTTC